These T cell receptor beta chains were read from a single sample in a study of vaccination and CD4 T cells after COVID-19. A single record per CDR3 protein comes from TCRdb applying MiXCR to the PCR reads. This table has about 15,000 distinct CDR3 sequences, 45% to 65% appearing once. Their target antigens are unknown. The sample comprised CD4+ T cells from blood, cultured in vitro. The receptors stem from a human donor who had recovered from COVID-19. The CDR3 runs from the conserved cysteine through the conserved F or W. The D gene is left open where the match is weak. Clone size appears in some rows only: once, few, many, or a class for an expanded clone.

D,size,V,J,DNA,CDR3
NA,NA,TRBV28,TRBJ1-1,TGTGCCAGCGAGGGAAACAATGAAGCTTTCTTT,CASEGNNEAFF
NA,NA,TRBV6-1,TRBJ1-1,TGTGCCAGCAGTGAATCTTGGAACAGGGCGGGCACTGAAGCTTTCTTT,CASSESWNRAGTEAFF
NA,NA,TRBV10-2,TRBJ1-1,TGCGCCAGCAGTCCCCAAGGACTGAACACTGAAGCTTTCTTT,CASSPQGLNTEAFF
TRBD1,NA,TRBV11-3,TRBJ2-6,TGTGCCAGCAGCCCGAGGTGGGGGACAGGGGGCGCCGGGGCCAACGTCCTGACTTTC,CASSPRWGTGGAGANVLTF
TRBD2,few,TRBV20-1,TRBJ2-1,TGCAGTGCTAGCGCTCTAGCGGGAGGACGGAATGAGCAGTTCTTC,CSASALAGGRNEQFF
NA,NA,TRBV7-2,TRBJ1-2,TGTGCCAGCAGCTTTCTTGCCGCAGGGGCATACGGCTACACCTTC,CASSFLAAGAYGYTF
TRBD2,NA,TRBV18,TRBJ2-7,TGTGCCAGCTCACCAGGCGCGGGGGACGAGCAGTACTTC,CASSPGAGDEQYF
TRBD1,few,TRBV2,TRBJ1-2,TGTGCCAGCACCCTCGGACAGGGGTGGGGTGGCTACACCTTC,CASTLGQGWGGYTF
TRBD1,NA,TRBV20-1,TRBJ1-5,TGCAGTGCTAGGAAGGGGGCAGGTCAGCCCCAGCATTTT,CSARKGAGQPQHF
NA,once,TRBV7-9,TRBJ2-2,TGTGCCAGCAGCTCGGTAGGGCCCTCCGGGGAGCTGTTTTTT,CASSSVGPSGELFF
NA,NA,TRBV6-1,TRBJ1-5,TGTGCCAGCAGTCCAGGGTATGGCAATCAGCCCCAGCATTTT,CASSPGYGNQPQHF
TRBD1,few,TRBV5-1,TRBJ1-1,TGCGCCAGCAGATCGATGACAGGGGGGAACACTGAAGCTTTCTTT,CASRSMTGGNTEAFF
NA,few,TRBV18,TRBJ1-2,TGTGCCAGCGGTGAGGGCGAAGACTATGGCTACACCTTC,CASGEGEDYGYTF
NA,few,TRBV20-1,TRBJ1-2,TGCAGTGTTTTTCCCGGGACGGACTATGGCTACACCTTC,CSVFPGTDYGYTF
NA,NA,TRBV2,TRBJ2-1,TGTGCCAGCAGTGTGTACAATGAGCAGTTCTTC,CASSVYNEQFF
TRBD2,few,TRBV7-8,TRBJ2-1,TGTGCCAGCAGCTTACAGCGGGGGGAGTACAATGAGCAGTTCTTC,CASSLQRGEYNEQFF
TRBD1,once,TRBV18,TRBJ1-6,TGTGCCAGCTCACCGGGACAGCTTTCCTATAATTCACCCCTCCACTTT,CASSPGQLSYNSPLHF
NA,NA,TRBV5-4,TRBJ2-7,TGTGCCAGCAGCTTCGGTGGAGGGATTCAAGAGCAGTACTTC,CASSFGGGIQEQYF
NA,NA,TRBV12-3/TRBV12-4,TRBJ2-5,TGTGCCAGCAGTTTTGGCCGGAGTTGGGGTAAAGAGACCCAGTACTTC,CASSFGRSWGKETQYF
TRBD2,NA,TRBV7-3,TRBJ2-1,TGTGCCAGCAGCTTATCGGGGGGCTCCTACAATGAGCAGTTCTTC,CASSLSGGSYNEQFF
TRBD1,few,TRBV20-1,TRBJ1-5,TGCAGTGCTGCGACAGGGGCCAATCAGCCCCAGCATTTT,CSAATGANQPQHF
NA,NA,TRBV28,TRBJ1-1,TGTGCCAGCAGTTCTCCGGGACTAGACAGAGAAGCTTTCTTT,CASSSPGLDREAFF
TRBD1,NA,TRBV6-5,TRBJ1-3,TGTGCCAGCAGTTATCCCGGGACAGGGAGGGGAAACACCATATATTTT,CASSYPGTGRGNTIYF
NA,NA,TRBV20-1,TRBJ1-1,TGCAGCGGCTCCAGGGCAACTGAAGCTTTCTTT,CSGSRATEAFF
NA,NA,TRBV20-1,TRBJ1-4,TGCAGTGCTAGGAGTGGGGGGAACGCTAATGAAAAACTGTTTTTT,CSARSGGNANEKLFF
NA,few,TRBV2,TRBJ1-6,TGTGCCAGCAGTGAAAAGGGCTATAATTCACCCCTCCACTTT,CASSEKGYNSPLHF
TRBD1,few,TRBV25-1,TRBJ1-1,TGTGCCAGCAGTGACCTCTTGACAGGGGAGAACACTGAAGCTTTCTTT,CASSDLLTGENTEAFF
TRBD2,few,TRBV7-2,TRBJ2-5,TGTGCCAGCAGCCCCGGGACTAGCGGGAGTTATGAGACCCAGTACTTC,CASSPGTSGSYETQYF
NA,NA,TRBV30,TRBJ1-1,TGTGCCTCCGAAAGGAGAATGGGGACTGAAGCTTTCTTT,CASERRMGTEAFF
NA,NA,TRBV15,TRBJ1-1,TGTGCCACCAGCAAGGACAGGAACACTGAAGCTTTCTTT,CATSKDRNTEAFF
TRBD2,NA,TRBV5-1,TRBJ2-5,TGCGCCAGCAGCTGGGCCGGGACTAGCGGGTTTCAAGAGACCCAGTACTTC,CASSWAGTSGFQETQYF
TRBD2,NA,TRBV7-6,TRBJ2-3,TGTGCCAGCAGCTTGGGGACTAGAGCGGATACGCAGTATTTT,CASSLGTRADTQYF
NA,once,TRBV27,TRBJ2-2,TGTGCCAGTAGGGTGTCAGGGACGAACACCGGGGAGCTGTTTTTT,CASRVSGTNTGELFF
TRBD2,NA,TRBV6-5,TRBJ2-3,TGTGCCAGCAGTTCCTCAACTAGCGGGGGGGATACGCAGTATTTT,CASSSSTSGGDTQYF
TRBD1,NA,TRBV7-9,TRBJ1-4,TGCGCCAGCAGCTTGGACAGGGTGGGGGAAAAACTGTTTTTT,CASSLDRVGEKLFF
TRBD2,NA,TRBV7-2,TRBJ2-5,TGTGCCAGCAGCCCAGGGGCTAGCGGGGGGGTGGAGACCCAGTACTTC,CASSPGASGGVETQYF
NA,few,TRBV4-1,TRBJ1-3,TGCGCCAGCAGCCAACTCATGGGAAACACCATATATTTT,CASSQLMGNTIYF
TRBD1,once,TRBV5-4,TRBJ1-1,TGTGCCAGCAGCTTTGGACAGGGGAACTTGAACACTGAAGCTTTCTTT,CASSFGQGNLNTEAFF
NA,NA,TRBV24-1,TRBJ2-1,TGTGCCACCGGCGATAGCTACAGAGGCTCCTACAATAAGCAGTTCTTC,CATGDSYRGSYNKQFF
NA,NA,TRBV5-8,TRBJ1-5,TGTGCCAGCAGCTGGCGTGCCCGGAGACAGTTCAATCAGCCCCAGCATTTT,CASSWRARRQFNQPQHF
TRBD2,NA,TRBV11-3,TRBJ2-5,TGTGCCAGCAGCTTAGCGAGAGATAGCGGGGTTCAAGAGACCCAGTACTTC,CASSLARDSGVQETQYF
TRBD1,NA,TRBV28,TRBJ1-5,TGTGCCAGCAGTCACGACAGGGCTGGCAATCAGCCCCAGCATTTT,CASSHDRAGNQPQHF
NA,NA,TRBV6-1,TRBJ1-5,TGTGCCAGCCTCAGAAATTGGGAAATAGGGAATCAGCCCCAGCATTTT,CASLRNWEIGNQPQHF
NA,few,TRBV20-1,TRBJ1-2,TGCAGTGCTAGAGATGCCGACGGCTACCGGGGCTACACCTTC,CSARDADGYRGYTF
NA,few,TRBV21-1,TRBJ1-1,TGTGCCAGCAGCAAAGATGGGGGTTACACTGAAGCTTTCTTT,CASSKDGGYTEAFF
NA,NA,TRBV7-8,TRBJ1-2,TGTGCCAGCAGTGACAGTTTGCAGGGCTACACCTTC,CASSDSLQGYTF
TRBD1,few,TRBV2,TRBJ1-6,TGTGCCAGCAGTGATATGGACAGGGGGAATTCACCCCTCCACTTT,CASSDMDRGNSPLHF
NA,NA,TRBV30,TRBJ1-1,TGTGCCTGGAGTGTACCCGCAACAGGGATGGCTTTCTTT,CAWSVPATGMAFF
NA,NA,TRBV9,TRBJ1-2,TGTGCCAGCAGCGTAGGCAGGGCTGGCTACACCTTC,CASSVGRAGYTF
NA,NA,TRBV5-1,TRBJ2-5,TGCGCCAGCAAGAGGGGGACTCGACCCCAAGAGACCCAGTACTTC,CASKRGTRPQETQYF
NA,NA,TRBV15,TRBJ2-7,TGTGCCACCAGCAGAGGCGCGACTGGGTCGCGGGAGCAGTACTTC,CATSRGATGSREQYF
TRBD1,NA,TRBV12-3/TRBV12-4,TRBJ1-2,TGTGCCAGCAGTTTAGGGACAGGGGGCTACACCTTC,CASSLGTGGYTF
TRBD1,few,TRBV27,TRBJ1-1,TGTGCCAGCAGTTTAACCGGGACAGGGGTGAACACTGAAGCTTTCTTT,CASSLTGTGVNTEAFF